A single sample gave rise to the 18 T cell receptor beta chains below, sequenced in a study of cytomegalovirus exposure and HLA in healthy donors. PCR employed 60 Vbeta and 13 Jbeta primers. Data came from immunoSEQ multiplex PCR; TCRdb stores just in-frame clones and leaves some out. The sample has 95,000 to 150,000 clones, roughly 80% seen once. Sequencing was carried out using PBMCs. The source is a man younger than 40 in good health and CMV-seronegative.

V gene TRBV5-6 combines with J gene TRBJ1-2, with a tentative D call TRBD1 (6 bases). V lost 1 base and J lost 8, with 15 bases in between. Germline V lookup: CDR1 SGHDT, CDR2 YYEEEE. CDR3 length equals 14 residues. Here the CDR3 DNA reads TGTGCCAGCAGCTTGTGGTGGGGGGGGCGAGGCTACACCTTC. It encodes CASSLWWGGRGYTF.

V usage is TRBV28 and J usage is TRBJ2-1; D unclear. The V gene lost 5 bases and the J gene lost 5 bases, with 22 bases spanning the gap. The CDR3 covers 17 residues. Germline-derived CDR1 and CDR2 are MDHEN and SYDVKM. The CDR3 spells CASSPQTLVPLNNEQFF. The CDR3 DNA reads TGTGCCAGCAGTCCCCAAACCCTAGTTCCCTTAAACAATGAGCAGTTCTTC.

The chain joins TRBV19 to TRBJ1-2, with TRBD1 identical over 7 bases. Germline CDR1 and CDR2: LNHDA and SQIVND (reference sequence). This CDR3 region has 12 residues. V was pared by 4 bases and J by 5 bases, with 1 base of the junction left unmatched. CDR3 sequence reads: CASSRQGYGYTF. CDR3 DNA sequence: TGTGCCAGTAGTAGACAGGGATATGGCTACACCTTC.

The rearrangement joins TRBV7-9 to TRBJ2-5, with D tentatively TRBD1 (5 bases). Germline lookup yields CDR1 SEHNR and CDR2 FQNEAQ (reference sequence). The CDR3 contains 14 residues. V lost 5 bases and J lost 2, with 12 bases in between. The CDR3 loop is CASSQVRQQETQYF. CDR3 coding DNA: TGTGCCAGCAGCCAAGTGCGACAGCAAGAGACCCAGTACTTC.

This chain joins TRBV5-1 and TRBJ2-1; maybe TRBD2 (6 bases). Germline loops: CDR1 SGHRS, CDR2 YFSETQ. V gave up 0 bases and J gave up 6 bases, with 10 bases separating them. CDR3 length: 14 residues. CDR3 DNA: TGCGCCAGCAGCTTGGGCGGGGACTCCAATGAGCAGTTCTTC. Amino acids: CASSLGGDSNEQFF.

The chain uses TRBV15 and TRBJ2-3; TRBD2 might be the D (5 bases). The V gene lost 0 bases and the J gene lost 2 bases, with 12 bases spanning the gap. CDR1 and CDR2 from the germline V gene are LNHNV and YYDKDF (reference sequence). This CDR3 region has 16 residues. The CDR3 spells CATSREYGGNTDTQYF. The CDR3 DNA is TGTGCCACCAGCAGAGAGTACGGAGGCAACACAGATACGCAGTATTTT. Variable domain in full (rest from reference TRBV15 and TRBJ2-3): DAMVIQNPRYQVTQFGKPVTLSCSQTLNHNVMYWYQQKSSQAPKLLFHYYDKDFNNEADTPDNFQSRRPNTSFCFLDIRSPGLGDTAMYLCATSREYGGNTDTQYFGPGTRLTVL.

The chain employs TRBV5-1 and TRBJ2-5; 8 nucleotides agree with TRBD2. The ends lost 2 bases at V and 2 bases at J; junction bases unmatched: 5. Germline V gene sequence: CDR1 SGHRS, CDR2 YFSETQ. This CDR3 comprises 15 residues. The CDR3 here is CASSLPGGVQETQYF. Here the CDR3 DNA reads TGCGCCAGCAGCTTACCCGGGGGGGTGCAAGAGACCCAGTACTTC.

This clone appeared a single time. V is TRBV27 and J is TRBJ2-5, with 12 positions matching TRBD2. The germline CDR1 and CDR2 sequences are MNHEY and SMNVEV (reference sequence). The CDR3 runs 14 residues. V trimming: 5 bases; J trimming: 12 bases; junction bases outside the gene matches: 10. This chain's CDR3 is CASSPRTSGDRKYF. The CDR3 DNA is TGTGCCAGCAGTCCACGGACTAGCGGGGATCGAAAGTACTTC.

As regards this clone: A junction boundary mismatches the germline segment, possibly from a read error. V and J are TRBV7-9 and TRBJ2-4, with 10 nucleotides matching TRBD1. CDR1 is SEHNR, CDR2 FQNEAQ, per germline (reference sequence). The CDR3 covers 19 residues. This CDR3 reads CASSSMTGGEATAKNSQYF. Here the CDR3 DNA reads TGTGCCAGCAGCTCTATGACAGGGGGCGAAGCTACGGCCAAAAACAGTCAGTACTTC.

The chain combines TRBV2 with TRBJ1-2; 7 bases line up with TRBD1. Germline V gene data show CDR1 as SNHLY and CDR2 as FYNNEI. There are 15 residues in the CDR3. V was pared by 0 bases and J by 8 bases, with 9 bases of the junction left unmatched. CDR3 region: CASSEALQGPGGYTF. CDR3 coding DNA: TGTGCCAGCAGTGAAGCGCTACAGGGGCCGGGAGGCTACACCTTC.

The sample holds one count of this clone. Other DNA sequences within the sample encode an identical CDR3. The rearrangement links TRBV10-2 to TRBJ2-2, with 10 bases identical to TRBD2. Trimming took 5 bases from V and 0 from J; bases not matched to a gene: 3. This CDR3 spans 16 amino acids. Germline V gene lookup returns CDR1 WSHSY and CDR2 SAAADI. This chain's CDR3 is CASSLAGGPNTGELFF. The CDR3 coding sequence is TGCGCCAGCAGTTTAGCGGGGGGTCCGAACACCGGGGAGCTGTTTTTT.

The chain uses TRBV6-1 and TRBJ2-2, with TRBD1 matching over 9 bases. CDR3 size: 15 residues. Germline values: CDR1 MNHNS, CDR2 SASEGT. V lost 1 base to trimming and J lost 3 bases; unmatched junction nucleotides: 0. The CDR3 sequence is CASSEGTGDTGELFF. The CDR3 region has the DNA TGTGCCAGCAGTGAAGGGACAGGGGACACCGGGGAGCTGTTTTTT.

The sample holds a few counts of this clone. CDR3 in amino acids: CASSVAGGPWETQYF. The CDR3 nucleotides are TGTGCCAGCAGCGTTGCGGGGGGGCCTTGGGAGACCCAGTACTTC. The chain employs TRBV9 and TRBJ2-5, with 9 bases identical to TRBD2. J lost 5 bases, V lost 2 bases, and 7 bases had no gene match. CDR1 and CDR2 (germline): SGDLS, YYNGEE. The CDR3 is 15 amino acids.

J is TRBJ2-1 and V is TRBV9, with a weak D call TRBD2 (5 bases). Trimming took 4 bases from V and 5 from J, leaving 25 bases between them. The CDR3 length is 18 residues. From germline, CDR1 is SGDLS and CDR2 YYNGEE. For the CDR3, the DNA is TGTGCCAGCAGCATATACTCCGGACCAGTGGGAGCGGACAATGAGCAGTTCTTC. Translation gives CASSIYSGPVGADNEQFF. The full variable domain, with the rest looked up from reference TRBV9 and TRBJ2-1, is DSGVTQTPKHLITATGQRVTLRCSPRSGDLSVYWYQQSLDQGLQFLIQYYNGEERAKGNILERFSAQQFPDLHSELNLSSLELGDSALYFCASSIYSGPVGADNEQFFGPGTRLTVL.

This clone was counted once. V gene TRBV28 combines with J gene TRBJ2-2, with TRBD1 identical over 7 bases. The CDR3 length is 14 residues. V gave up 5 bases and J gave up 9 bases; unmatched junction bases: 9. In germline, CDR1 is MDHEN, CDR2 SYDVKM. The CDR3 is CASSQGGAGRELFF. The CDR3 region has the DNA TGTGCCAGCAGTCAAGGGGGCGCCGGCCGGGAGCTGTTTTTT. The variable domain in full, completed from reference TRBV28 and TRBJ2-2, reads DVKVTQSSRYLVKRTGEKVFLECVQDMDHENMFWYRQDPGLGLRLIYFSYDVKMKEKGDIPEGYSVSREKKERFSLILESASTNQTSMYLCASSQGGAGRELFFGEGSRLTVL.

The genes are TRBV2 and TRBJ2-7; 8 bases agree with TRBD1. Trimming at V came to 1 base and at J to 4 bases, leaving 6 bases not matched to a gene. Looked up from germline, CDR1 is SNHLY and CDR2 is FYNNEI. CDR3 length: 15 amino acids. CDR3 sequence (DNA): TGTGCCAGCAGTGAAGGCGAGACAGGGGTATACGAGCAGTACTTC. Residues: CASSEGETGVYEQYF.

The CDR3 nucleotides are TGTGCCTGGAGTGTACGGAGTAGGGAAAAACTGTTTTTT. Translating gives CAWSVRSREKLFF. The V call is TRBV30, the J call TRBJ1-4; D is unresolved. Trimming stripped 0 bases from V and 8 bases from J, with 10 bases between. The CDR3 consists of 13 residues. Per the germline V gene, CDR1 is GTSNPN and CDR2 is SVGIG (reference sequence).

This chain connects TRBV11-2 to TRBJ2-1, with 9 nucleotides matching TRBD2. Trimming cost V 4 bases and J 4 bases; bases outside gene matches: 8. CDR3 size: 16 residues. Per germline, CDR1 SGHAT and CDR2 FQNNGV. CDR3 loop: CASSYGVAGVYNEQFF. CDR3 coding DNA: TGTGCCAGCAGCTACGGGGTAGCGGGGGTGTACAATGAGCAGTTCTTC.